These 21 T cell receptor beta chains originate from one sample sequenced in a study of a mutant IDH1 vaccine in newly diagnosed glioma. Time point defined: baseline, week 1 (first vaccination visit). Treatment in this sample: pre-vaccination baseline after standard-of-care therapy. The data were produced by immunoSEQ multiplex PCR, yet TCRdb's version contains in-frame clones alone and is incomplete. The table has approximately 67,000 clones, 65% to 85% seen once. The source was peripheral blood mononuclear cells (PBMCs), collected from a glioma patient treated with radiotherapy, temozolomide or both. The origin of the receptors is a woman aged 18-30 years with glioma. Some clones in this sample may be carry-over from other donors' samples.

V usage is TRBV30 and J usage is TRBJ2-2; no definite D call. The CDR3 is made up of 14 amino acids. Germline V gene lookup returns CDR1 GTSNPN and CDR2 SVGIG (reference sequence). V shed 1 base and J shed 6 bases, with 12 bases lying between them. CDR3 region: CAWSGSRGPGELFF. CDR3 nucleotides: TGTGCCTGGAGTGGGTCCCGTGGGCCCGGGGAGCTGTTTTTT.

V usage is TRBV5-6 and J usage is TRBJ1-3; no clear D gene. V lost 4 bases to trimming and J lost 4 bases, with 12 bases between them. There are 14 residues in the CDR3. CDR1 is SGHDT, CDR2 YYEEEE, per germline. The CDR3 reads CASSPLGPGNTIYF. The DNA of the CDR3 is TGTGCCAGCAGCCCCCTAGGGCCCGGAAACACCATATATTTT.

The chain uses TRBV19 and TRBJ2-1; the match to TRBD2 covers 10 bases. CDR1 LNHDA and CDR2 SQIVND come from the germline V gene (reference sequence). This CDR3 is built from 16 residues. Germline trimming cut 7 bases from V and 3 bases from J; bases unmatched to any gene: 9. The CDR3 DNA reads as TGTGCCAGTACCGGATATAGCGGGAGGAACTACAATGAGCAGTTCTTC. Translating gives CASTGYSGRNYNEQFF.

The chain joins TRBV7-6 to TRBJ1-4, with D possibly TRBD1 on 5 matching bases. The CDR3 covers 13 residues. Germline V gene sequence: CDR1 SGHVS, CDR2 FNYEAQ. V lost 6 bases and J lost 6, with 11 bases in between. The CDR3 loop reads CASSFGTHEKLFF. The DNA for the CDR3 is TGTGCCAGCAGTTTCGGGACTCATGAAAAACTGTTTTTT.

The CDR3 bases are TGTGCCAGCAGCATCCAGGGGCGGGACACCGGGGAGCTGTTTTTT. Its translation: CASSIQGRDTGELFF. The chain employs TRBV7-6 and TRBJ2-2; TRBD1 is a possible D gene (6 bases). CDR3 length equals 15 residues. Germline values: CDR1 SGHVS, CDR2 FNYEAQ. V was cut by 5 bases and J by 3 bases, with 13 bases left in between.

The chain is built from TRBV6-6 and TRBJ1-1; the match to TRBD1 covers 7 bases. The trim removed 6 bases at V and 0 bases at J, leaving 4 bases unmatched. Germline V CDR1 and CDR2: MNHNY, SVGAGI (reference sequence). CDR3 size: 14 residues. Here the CDR3 DNA reads TGTGCCAGCAGGCCCGGGACAGTGAACACTGAAGCTTTCTTT. It is translated as CASRPGTVNTEAFF.

The chain carries TRBV7-9 and TRBJ2-7, with 8 bases fitting TRBD1. Trimming removed 1 base from V and 5 bases from J; junction bases left unmatched: 10. This CDR3 has 16 residues. Germline V CDR1 and CDR2: SEHNR, FQNEAQ (reference sequence). CDR3 sequence: CASSLGSLTGVDEQYF. In DNA form, the CDR3 reads TGTGCCAGCAGCTTAGGGAGCCTGACAGGGGTGGACGAGCAGTACTTC.

The V gene is TRBV19, the J gene TRBJ1-2, with 10 bases lining up with TRBD1. Germline V gives CDR1 LNHDA, CDR2 SQIVND (reference sequence). The CDR3 is made up of 15 amino acids. V gave up 6 bases and J gave up 6 bases; unmatched junction bases: 10. CDR3 protein: CASSQRGQGMHGYTF. DNA for the CDR3: TGTGCCAGTAGCCAGCGGGGACAGGGGATGCATGGCTACACCTTC. The full variable domain, with the rest looked up from reference TRBV19 and TRBJ1-2, is DGGITQSPKYLFRKEGQNVTLSCEQNLNHDAMYWYRQDPGQGLRLIYYSQIVNDFQKGDIAEGYSVSREKKESFPLTVTSAQKNPTAFYLCASSQRGQGMHGYTFGSGTRLTVV.

This clone was seen a few times. The chain is built from TRBV12-5 and TRBJ1-5; D gene ambiguous. The germline V gene encodes CDR1 LGHNT and CDR2 FRNRAP. V gave up 5 bases and J gave up 6 bases, with 11 bases separating them. CDR3 size: 13 residues. The CDR3: CASGQEAGQPQHF. CDR3 DNA sequence: TGTGCTAGTGGTCAAGAGGCGGGTCAGCCCCAGCATTTT.

The gene calls are TRBV29-1 and TRBJ2-7; D might be TRBD2 (6 bases). V was pared by 4 bases and J by 4 bases, with 20 bases between. The germline gives CDR1 SQVTM, CDR2 ANQGSEA. The CDR3 runs 15 residues. CDR3 protein: CSVVGSRGVRYEQYF. The CDR3, as DNA: TGCAGCGTTGTTGGATCGCGGGGCGTTCGGTACGAGCAGTACTTC.

V and J are TRBV6-5 and TRBJ2-7; TRBD2 might be the D (6 bases). The CDR3 runs to 12 residues. Looked up from germline, CDR1 is MNHEY and CDR2 is SVGAGI. The germline V and J ends were trimmed by 8 bases and 0 bases, with 8 bases remaining between them. The CDR3 loop reads CASRGASYEQYF. In DNA form, the CDR3 reads TGTGCCAGCCGCGGGGCCTCCTACGAGCAGTACTTC.

This clone has more than one count but fewer than ten. The chain couples TRBV30 to TRBJ1-5; D not resolved. There are 14 residues in the CDR3. From germline, CDR1 is GTSNPN and CDR2 SVGIG (reference sequence). V was pared by 0 bases and J by 0 bases, with 6 bases between. The CDR3 here is CAWSVLDSNQPQHF. The DNA for the CDR3 is TGTGCCTGGAGTGTACTGGATAGCAATCAGCCCCAGCATTTT.

The gene calls are TRBV5-4 and TRBJ2-1, with a tentative D call TRBD2 (6 bases). Germline CDR1 is SGHNT and CDR2 is YYREEE (reference sequence). The CDR3 contains 13 residues. V lost 3 bases and J lost 4, with 8 bases in between. The CDR3 region is CASSSGTYNEQFF. CDR3 bases: TGTGCCAGCAGCTCGGGGACTTACAATGAGCAGTTCTTC.

The V and J genes are TRBV7-2 and TRBJ1-6; TRBD1 matches 7 bases. The V and J ends lost 4 bases and 14 bases, in that order; junction bases with no gene match: 20. Germline V CDR1 and CDR2: SGHTA, FQGNSA. The CDR3 has 17 residues. CDR3: CASSSLWDSLEEKSLHF. The CDR3 bases are TGTGCCAGCAGCTCGCTATGGGACAGCCTTGAGGAGAAATCCCTCCACTTT.

This clone was detected a few times. V usage is TRBV5-4 and J usage is TRBJ1-4; TRBD1 might be the D (5 bases). The CDR3 is 14 amino acids. Trimming shortened V by 0 bases and J by 5 bases, and 8 bases separated the two germline ends. Germline CDR1 and CDR2: SGHNT and YYREEE (reference sequence). The CDR3 here is CASSLAGSNEKLFF. In DNA form, the CDR3 reads TGTGCCAGCAGCTTGGCAGGGTCGAATGAAAAACTGTTTTTT. Drawing the rest from reference TRBV5-4 and TRBJ1-4, the complete variable domain is ETGVTQSPTHLIKTRGQQVTLRCSSQSGHNTVSWYQQALGQGPQFIFQYYREEENGRGNFPPRFSGLQFPNYSSELNVNALELDDSALYLCASSLAGSNEKLFFGSGTQLSVL.

This clone was detected only a few times. The chain joins TRBV7-2 to TRBJ1-1; D might be TRBD1 (5 bases). Germline CDR1 and CDR2: SGHTA and FQGNSA. This CDR3 spans 15 amino acids. Trimming shortened V by 5 bases and J by 3 bases, and 16 bases separated the two germline ends. The CDR3: CASSQRAGRHTEAFF. CDR3 bases: TGTGCCAGCAGCCAGAGGGCAGGGCGGCACACTGAAGCTTTCTTT. Full variable domain (rest looked up from reference TRBV7-2 and TRBJ1-1): GAGVSQSPSNKVTEKGKDVELRCDPISGHTALYWYRQSLGQGLEFLIYFQGNSAPDKSGLPSDRFSAERTGGSVSTLTIQRTQQEDSAVYLCASSQRAGRHTEAFFGQGTRLTVV.

The genes are TRBV30 and TRBJ2-7; D is uncertain. This CDR3 has 11 residues. Trimming pared 8 bases from V and 3 bases from J, leaving 11 bases between. Germline V gene data show CDR1 as GTSNPN and CDR2 as SVGIG (reference sequence). The CDR3 region is CAIEESYEQYF. CDR3 nucleotide sequence: TGTGCCATCGAGGAGAGCTACGAGCAGTACTTC.

The chain recombines TRBV6-5 with TRBJ2-1; 9 bases map to TRBD2. The V segment lost 10 bases and the J segment 7 bases; nucleotides outside the gene matches: 11. The germline gives CDR1 MNHEY, CDR2 SVGAGI. This CDR3 region has 14 residues. The CDR3 region is CATIGTSRKNEQFF. The CDR3 DNA is TGTGCCACCATCGGGACTAGCCGAAAGAATGAGCAGTTCTTC.

V and J are TRBV5-1 and TRBJ2-5; 10 bases map to TRBD2. In germline, CDR1 is SGHRS, CDR2 YFSETQ. The CDR3 consists of 16 residues. V lost 0 bases and J lost 4; bases outside the gene matches: 6. CDR3 sequence reads: CASSLVLAGVSETQYF. The CDR3 DNA sequence: TGCGCCAGCAGCTTGGTTCTAGCGGGAGTATCAGAGACCCAGTACTTC.

This clone came up once. The V call is TRBV7-9, the J call TRBJ2-2; D is ambiguous. This CDR3 has 14 amino acids. CDR1 is SEHNR, CDR2 FQNEAQ, per germline (reference sequence). V lost 5 bases, J lost 0 bases, and 7 bases lay in between. The chain's CDR3 is CASSARANTGELFF. CDR3 DNA sequence: TGTGCCAGCAGCGCTCGGGCGAACACCGGGGAGCTGTTTTTT.

The rearrangement uses TRBV2 and TRBJ1-2; unclear D gene. The CDR3 runs to 14 residues. Germline CDR1 SNHLY, CDR2 FYNNEI. Trimming took off 7 bases at V and 4 bases at J, with 16 bases between the two ends. CDR3 sequence reads: CASNEQPAVYGYTF. Written as DNA, the CDR3 is TGTGCCAGCAACGAACAACCGGCGGTCTATGGCTACACCTTC.